This TCR beta chain was documented in a study of T cells in Graves' hyperthyroidism and ophthalmopathy (dated by TCRdb to the late 2010s). Turning to the overall study: Peripheral blood samples were taken at the time of initial diagnosis, prior to any treatment. To identify distinguishing TCR V-J signatures, a discovery cohort of about 100 patients was used, comprising some 45 with Graves' ophthalmopathy and around 57 with stable Graves' hyperthyroidism. An independent validation cohort of 18 to 20 hyperthyroidism patients and over 15 patients who later progressed to ophthalmopathy tested prospective prediction of ophthalmopathy. The approximately 95 discovery patients were divided at random into training and test sets in a 7:3 ratio. Thyroid tissue and blood T-cell repertoires from six Graves' hyperthyroidism patients were also compared in the study. Following sampling, methimazole starting at 30 mg daily was given to hyperthyroidism patients, and high-dose intravenous methylprednisolone was given to ophthalmopathy patients. TCR Vbeta CDR3 sequencing of 135 peripheral blood samples (over 40 ophthalmopathy, approximately 80 hyperthyroidism and roughly 17 progressor patients) is reported in the paper. What the work shows at the level of the full study, not this receptor alone: During validation, the model predicted progression to ophthalmopathy a median of about 6.3 months ahead of onset, with just under 71% sensitivity and 72.22% specificity. A 13 V-J signature model separated ophthalmopathy from stable hyperthyroidism, with around 90% sensitivity and roughly 84% specificity in cross-validation and 80%/75% in testing. Blood samples also contained most of the expanded thyroid clonotypes (frequency above 0.001), which suggests that blood repertoires may reflect thyroid immune responses. No statistical method was used to set the sample size in advance, and investigators knew the group allocation.

The TCR beta CDR3 regions were amplified from RNA transcripts. The TCR CDR3 was subjected to a first round of RT-PCR using the HTBI primer set and the Qiagen OneStep RT-PCR kit. Libraries were constructed in a second round of multiplex PCR, after which size selection and purification were performed. Sequencing of the libraries was done on an Illumina HiSeq2000 using paired-end 100 bp reads. Per the original workflow: SOAPnuke was used to process the raw data, with reads discarded if the reads contained adapters or uncalled bases, had a mean Phred below 15, or lacked an exact constant-primer or identifier match. High-quality paired reads were merged using COPE v1.2.5, and each unique nucleotide sequence was defined as a clonotype. MiTCR v1.1 was used to align the clonotypes against IMGT TRBV, TRBD and TRBJ reference segments. The analysis included only V-J combinations with a frequency above 0.0001, which together covered around 99% of the repertoires. A TCS score was defined as the ratio between F50 (clonal expansion) and ExV (chaos), using BLOSUM62-based TCRdist between CDR3 peptides within each V-J. Welch's t-statistics and random forest reduced roughly 500 V-J features to 13, which were used in a naive Bayes classifier (R e1071). Clones were called with MiXCR by TCRdb after fastp trimmed the public reads at Q25, and only in-frame beta chains were retained. One record per CDR3 amino acid sequence lists the most common genes and DNA. The V and J calls and clone size are TCRdb's, not the authors'. Here the sample has roughly 700,000 distinct CDR3 sequences; roughly a sixth occur a single time. Roughly a sixth of the sample is held by the ten biggest clonotypes.

Stable Graves' hyperthyroidism was defined as the absence of progression to ophthalmopathy over 18 months of follow-up. Hyperthyroidism patients were aged 18 to 65 years and newly diagnosed, with disease duration of less than 2 months. Patients with uncontrolled infections, other autoimmune diseases, pregnancy or lactation were excluded. Clinical symptoms, serum thyroxine and TRAb, thyroid ultrasound, and orbital computed tomography formed the basis for the diagnoses. PBMCs were separated from around 9.1 ml of fresh peripheral blood using Ficoll-Paque density gradient centrifugation. Trizol reagent was used to extract total RNA, and RNA quality was then checked on an Agilent 2100 Bioanalyzer. The germline V gene specifies SGHTA as CDR1 and FQGTGA as CDR2. V loses 1 base at its end and J loses 2 bases; junction bases beyond the gene matches: 3. The CDR3 measures 15 amino acids from cysteine to phenylalanine. The retained sequence is limited to the CDR3, 45 bases, with the frame set at the first base.

The table lists this clonotype with many counts. Its antigen target is currently unknown. No base quality information exists; no much larger clone differs at one position. This clonotype was sampled from a man in his fifties with Graves' hyperthyroidism. The specimen was blood. Here the chain combines TRBV7-3 and TRBJ2-5, with 8 bases aligning to TRBD1. The DNA sequence reads TGTGCCAGCAGCTTAATAGGGGACAGGCAAGAGACCCAGTACTTC. The encoded protein is CASSLIGDRQETQYF.